The 17 T cell receptor beta chains reported below all come from one sample, sequenced in a study of T cell clones after liver transplantation. Libraries were prepared by immunoSEQ multiplex PCR; TCRdb keeps only in-frame clonotypes and omits some of them. The sample includes tens of thousands of clones, around four fifths seen only once; the top ten take less than 0.6%. The material was CD4+ T cells from blood, obtained 46 months after liver transplant. The origin of the receptors is a human patient who received a liver transplant. Some of the T cells may derive from the graft donor.

The chain employs TRBV7-2 and TRBJ1-3; tentatively, D is TRBD1 (6 bases). Germline CDR1 SGHTA, CDR2 FQGNSA. This CDR3 is 17 amino acids long. V lost 0 bases to trimming and J lost 1 base, with 13 bases between them. CDR3 sequence (DNA): TGTGCCAGCAGCTTAGCGGGGGGGCTAGGTTCTGGAAACACCATATATTTT. Translation: CASSLAGGLGSGNTIYF. The full variable domain, completed using reference TRBV7-2 and TRBJ1-3, is GAGVSQSPSNKVTEKGKDVELRCDPISGHTALYWYRQSLGQGLEFLIYFQGNSAPDKSGLPSDRFSAERTGGSVSTLTIQRTQQEDSAVYLCASSLAGGLGSGNTIYFGEGSWLTVV.

This clone showed up just a few times. The CDR3 reads CASSLDPGKLTEAFF. The CDR3 nucleotides are TGTGCCAGCAGCTTAGATCCAGGAAAACTCACTGAAGCTTTCTTT. The rearrangement joins TRBV11-2 to TRBJ1-1; no reliable D call. Trimming took 0 bases from V and 4 from J, leaving 12 bases between them. This CDR3 spans 15 amino acids. CDR1 is SGHAT, CDR2 FQNNGV, per germline.

The chain links TRBV5-1 to TRBJ2-2; D might be TRBD2 (6 bases). This CDR3 spans 12 amino acids. Germline CDR1 reads SGHRS; CDR2 reads YFSETQ. Trimming pared 4 bases from V and 6 bases from J, leaving 7 bases between. Here the CDR3 DNA reads TGCGCCAGCAGCGGGGACTCCGGGGAGCTGTTTTTT. Translating it yields CASSGDSGELFF. The full variable domain, with the rest looked up from reference TRBV5-1 and TRBJ2-2, is KAGVTQTPRYLIKTRGQQVTLSCSPISGHRSVSWYQQTPGQGLQFLFEYFSETQRNKGNFPGRFSGRQFSNSRSEMNVSTLELGDSALYLCASSGDSGELFFGEGSRLTVL.

The chain couples TRBV29-1 to TRBJ2-6; D unclear. Germline V lookup: CDR1 SQVTM, CDR2 ANQGSEA. The CDR3 extends over 11 amino acids. Between the trimmed V and J ends, which lost 4 bases and 4 bases, there was a span of 2 bases. DNA of the CDR3: TGCAGCGTTGGGGGGGCCAACGTCCTGACTTTC. Residues: CSVGGANVLTF. Combining the CDR3 with reference TRBV29-1 and TRBJ2-6 gives the whole variable domain SAVISQKPSRDICQRGTSLTIQCQVDSQVTMMFWYRQQPGQSLTLIATANQGSEATYESGFVIDKFPISRPNLTFSTLTVSNMSPEDSSIYLCSVGGANVLTFGAGSRLTVL.

Worth noting for this clone: The junction differs from germline at one of its ends, possibly a read error. The V call is TRBV5-1, the J call TRBJ2-1; no definite D call. The V gene's germline CDR1 is SGHRS and CDR2 YFSETQ. This CDR3 has 14 amino acids. The CDR3 DNA reads as TGCGCCAGCAGCTCCCGGACCTCCCACAATGAGCAGTTCTTC. Its translation: CASSSRTSHNEQFF.

This clone was found a few times. The chain employs TRBV4-2 and TRBJ2-7; D may be TRBD1 (7 bases). Per the germline V gene, CDR1 is LGHNA and CDR2 is YNFKEQ. This CDR3 region has 17 residues. Trimming shortened V by 1 base and J by 5 bases, and 21 bases separated the two germline ends. The CDR3 nucleotides read TGTGCCAGCAGCCAAGTTAGCGGCAGGGGGATCGTCGACGAGCAGTACTTC. Protein sequence: CASSQVSGRGIVDEQYF.

The rearrangement joins TRBV6-6 to TRBJ1-5, with 8 bases identical to TRBD1. The CDR3 spans 16 residues. J lost 5 bases, V lost 0 bases, and 6 bases had no gene match. The germline gives CDR1 MNHNY, CDR2 SVGAGI (reference sequence). The CDR3 protein is CASSYSSQGADQPQHF. The CDR3, as DNA: TGTGCCAGCAGTTACTCGAGTCAGGGGGCAGATCAGCCCCAGCATTTT.

The chain recombines TRBV19 with TRBJ2-7; D is perhaps TRBD2 (5 bases). Germline lookup yields CDR1 LNHDA and CDR2 SQIVND (reference sequence). CDR3 size: 18 residues. Trimming cost V 3 bases and J 5 bases, with 26 bases left between them. The chain's CDR3 is CASSIRGLGPISGDEQYF. The CDR3 DNA is TGTGCCAGTAGTATTCGCGGCCTCGGACCGATTTCCGGGGACGAGCAGTACTTC.

This chain connects TRBV5-1 to TRBJ1-4; D not certain. This CDR3 has 14 amino acids. Germline lookup yields CDR1 SGHRS and CDR2 YFSETQ. Between the trimmed V and J ends, which lost 4 bases and 2 bases, there was a span of 9 bases. The CDR3 spells CASSATSTNEKLFF. The CDR3 DNA reads TGCGCCAGCAGCGCGACCAGTACTAATGAAAAACTGTTTTTT.

The chain employs TRBV28 and TRBJ1-5; 7 positions agree with TRBD1. Germline loops: CDR1 MDHEN, CDR2 SYDVKM. J was trimmed by 2 bases and V by 2 bases; bases with no gene match: 3. The CDR3 covers 15 residues. CDR3 residues: CASSLTGEGNQPQHF. CDR3 sequence (DNA): TGTGCCAGCAGTTTAACAGGGGAAGGCAATCAGCCCCAGCATTTT. Drawing the rest from reference TRBV28 and TRBJ1-5, the complete variable domain is DVKVTQSSRYLVKRTGEKVFLECVQDMDHENMFWYRQDPGLGLRLIYFSYDVKMKEKGDIPEGYSVSREKKERFSLILESASTNQTSMYLCASSLTGEGNQPQHFGDGTRLSIL.

V and J are TRBV5-1 and TRBJ2-1; D is perhaps TRBD1 (5 bases). CDR3 size: 14 residues. Deletions cut 4 bases from V and 8 bases from J, with 16 bases between. Germline V gives CDR1 SGHRS, CDR2 YFSETQ. The CDR3 protein is CASSVSRQGYEQFF. The DNA of the CDR3 is TGCGCCAGCAGCGTTAGTAGGCAGGGTTATGAGCAGTTCTTC.

This clone was counted between two and nine times. The rearrangement uses TRBV14 and TRBJ1-4, with D unresolved. This CDR3 region has 16 residues. Deletions cut 0 bases from V and 0 bases from J, with 8 bases between. Germline CDR1 SGHDN, CDR2 FVKESK. CDR3 amino acids: CASSQDNRATNEKLFF. CDR3 nucleotide sequence: TGTGCCAGCAGCCAAGATAACCGTGCAACTAATGAAAAACTGTTTTTT.

The chain couples TRBV27 to TRBJ2-2; 8 nucleotides line up with TRBD1. This CDR3 spans 15 amino acids. CDR1 is MNHEY and CDR2 is SMNVEV in the germline V gene (reference sequence). V lost 6 bases, J lost 7 bases, and 10 bases stayed unmatched. In nucleotides, the CDR3 is TGTGCCAGCAGATGGGACAGGTCCCCCGTCGGGGAGCTGTTTTTT. Encoded protein: CASRWDRSPVGELFF.

The V gene is TRBV2, the J gene TRBJ2-5, with D perhaps matching TRBD1 (5 bases). CDR3 length equals 13 residues. Germline lookup yields CDR1 SNHLY and CDR2 FYNNEI. V lost 0 bases, J lost 9 bases, and 11 bases lay in between. This CDR3 is CASSEASGAAQYF. Written as DNA, the CDR3 is TGTGCCAGCAGTGAAGCAAGTGGGGCGGCCCAGTACTTC.

V usage is TRBV7-2 and J usage is TRBJ2-5, with 11 positions matching TRBD2. The V gene's germline CDR1 is SGHTA and CDR2 FQGNSA. This CDR3 comprises 14 residues. V was pared by 8 bases and J by 5 bases, with 7 bases of the junction left unmatched. The chain's CDR3 is CASGPSGRSETQYF. The CDR3, as DNA: TGTGCCAGCGGACCTAGCGGGAGGTCGGAGACCCAGTACTTC.

V usage is TRBV29-1 and J usage is TRBJ2-1, with 7 bases fitting TRBD2. V trimming: 1 base; J trimming: 7 bases; junction bases outside the gene matches: 4. CDR1 is SQVTM and CDR2 is ANQGSEA in the germline V gene. CDR3 length equals 13 residues. The CDR3 DNA reads TGCAGCGTTGAAGCGGGAGGAAGGAATGAGCAGTTCTTC. This codes for CSVEAGGRNEQFF.

The chain links TRBV28 to TRBJ2-5; TRBD2 is a possible D gene (6 bases). The CDR3 covers 12 residues. Germline values: CDR1 MDHEN, CDR2 SYDVKM. The ends were cut back, 4 bases at V and 6 bases at J, with 9 bases in the middle. The CDR3 nucleotides are TGTGCCAGCAGTTACGGGGGTCAGACCCAGTACTTC. The encoded protein is CASSYGGQTQYF.